These 12 T cell receptor beta chains originate from one sample sequenced in a study of shared clonotypes between healthy human individuals. TCRdb keeps only in-frame clones here, not all; method: immunoSEQ multiplex PCR. This table has 2.3 million or so clones, 90% to 95% appearing once. Sequenced: naive CD4+ T cells from PBMCs. Sample subset: CD45RA+ positively selected. The source of these receptors is a man aged 18 to 30 in good health. Some clones in this sample may be carry-over from other donors' samples.

This clone was recorded only once. This chain uses TRBV6-1 with TRBJ2-5; tentative D call: TRBD1 (6 bases). The J call may be incorrect, as the DNA end agrees better with TRBJ2-7. The CDR3 extends over 15 amino acids. Germline V gene sequence: CDR1 MNHNS, CDR2 SASEGT. CDR3 nucleotides: TGTGCCAGCAGTGCCCAGGGGCAGGCCGCCTACGAGCAGTACTTC. This translates into CASSAQGQAAYEQYF.

The rearrangement uses TRBV19 and TRBJ2-5; 8 nucleotides align to TRBD2. Germline loops: CDR1 LNHDA, CDR2 SQIVND (reference sequence). The J segment lost 5 bases and the V segment lost 1 base, leaving 15 bases of the junction unmatched. This CDR3 has 18 residues. The CDR3 DNA reads as TGTGCCAGTAGTATAGGGGTAAGAGCTAGCGGGCTTATCGAGACCCAGTACTTC. Translating it yields CASSIGVRASGLIETQYF.

This rearrangement joins TRBV7-3 to TRBJ2-2, with TRBD2 identical over 7 bases. The trim removed 2 bases at V and 6 bases at J, leaving 9 bases unmatched. The CDR3 is made up of 16 amino acids. Germline V gene sequence: CDR1 SGHTA, CDR2 FQGTGA. The CDR3 sequence is CASSLGLSGTAGELFF. CDR3 in DNA: TGTGCCAGCAGCTTAGGTTTGAGCGGGACGGCCGGGGAGCTGTTTTTT. The variable domain in full, with the rest retrieved from reference TRBV7-3 and TRBJ2-2, is GAGVSQTPSNKVTEKGKYVELRCDPISGHTALYWYRQSLGQGPEFLIYFQGTGAADDSGLPNDRFFAVRPEGSVSTLKIQRTERGDSAVYLCASSLGLSGTAGELFFGEGSRLTVL.

The J gene is TRBJ1-1, the V gene TRBV27; D might be TRBD1 (5 bases). The CDR3 is 13 amino acids. Looked up from germline, CDR1 is MNHEY and CDR2 is SMNVEV (reference sequence). Trimming took 6 bases from V and 3 from J, leaving 11 bases between them. CDR3: CASRLDRYTEAFF. DNA for the CDR3: TGTGCCAGCAGACTAGACAGATACACTGAAGCTTTCTTT.

As DNA, the CDR3 is TGTGCCAGCAGTTGGAGGCCTTCTCACTATGGCTACACCTTC. This sequence encodes CASSWRPSHYGYTF. The rearrangement joins TRBV28 to TRBJ1-2; D not certain. The CDR3 totals 14 residues. The germline V gene has CDR1 MDHEN and CDR2 SYDVKM. The V gene lost 4 bases and the J gene lost 3 bases, with 12 bases spanning the gap.

The rearrangement uses TRBV5-1 and TRBJ2-2; no definite D call. Deletions cut 0 bases from V and 0 bases from J, with 9 bases between. CDR3 length: 16 amino acids. Germline values: CDR1 SGHRS, CDR2 YFSETQ. The CDR3 protein is CASSLARISNTGELFF. The DNA of the CDR3 is TGCGCCAGCAGCTTGGCTCGCATCTCGAACACCGGGGAGCTGTTTTTT.

The V gene is TRBV5-4, the J gene TRBJ2-2; maybe TRBD1 (5 bases). V was pared by 0 bases and J by 3 bases, with 12 bases between. The CDR3 runs to 16 residues. Germline assignment: CDR1 SGHNT and CDR2 YYREEE (reference sequence). The CDR3 reads CASSLVLGVDTGELFF. The CDR3 DNA sequence: TGTGCCAGCAGCTTGGTTCTAGGGGTGGACACCGGGGAGCTGTTTTTT.

The chain carries TRBV10-1 and TRBJ2-7; 11 bases are shared with TRBD2. CDR3 length equals 13 residues. Germline V CDR1 and CDR2: WNHNN, SYGVQD (reference sequence). V lost 5 bases to trimming and J lost 6 bases; unmatched junction nucleotides: 3. As DNA, the CDR3 is TGCGCCAGCAGTCTAGCGGGAGGTACCGAGCAGTACTTC. This translates into CASSLAGGTEQYF.

The rearrangement joins TRBV5-1 to TRBJ2-2; D uncertain. Trimming pared 4 bases from V and 4 bases from J, leaving 14 bases between. The CDR3 sequence is 15 residues long. Per germline, CDR1 SGHRS and CDR2 YFSETQ. DNA of the CDR3: TGCGCCAGCAGCCTCTCGGAACAGAGCACCGGGGAGCTGTTTTTT. As protein: CASSLSEQSTGELFF.

The chain uses TRBV5-1 and TRBJ2-3; 11 bases map to TRBD2. CDR3 length: 16 amino acids. After removal of 4 bases from V and 5 bases from J, the junction contained 9 bases not matched to a gene. Germline loops: CDR1 SGHRS, CDR2 YFSETQ. The DNA for the CDR3 is TGCGCCAGCAGCCTACCTATAGCGGGAGGGGTAGATACGCAGTATTTT. Its translation is CASSLPIAGGVDTQYF.

This rearrangement joins TRBV5-1 to TRBJ2-3; 9 bases match TRBD2. J lost 3 bases, V lost 3 bases, and 8 bases had no gene match. There are 16 residues in the CDR3. The germline V gene encodes CDR1 SGHRS and CDR2 YFSETQ. The CDR3 spells CASSYRVAGVTDTQYF. The CDR3, as DNA: TGCGCCAGCAGCTACCGGGTAGCGGGAGTGACAGATACGCAGTATTTT. The whole variable domain, remainder taken from reference TRBV5-1 and TRBJ2-3, is KAGVTQTPRYLIKTRGQQVTLSCSPISGHRSVSWYQQTPGQGLQFLFEYFSETQRNKGNFPGRFSGRQFSNSRSEMNVSTLELGDSALYLCASSYRVAGVTDTQYFGPGTRLTVL.

V gene TRBV19 combines with J gene TRBJ2-6, with D unresolved. The V gene's germline CDR1 is LNHDA and CDR2 SQIVND (reference sequence). The CDR3 contains 16 residues. V lost 6 bases to trimming and J lost 2 bases, with 14 bases between them. CDR3 sequence reads: CASRGRFATGANVLTF. Here the CDR3 DNA reads TGTGCCAGTAGAGGTCGTTTTGCGACTGGGGCCAACGTCCTGACTTTC. The complete variable domain, with remaining parts taken from reference TRBV19 and TRBJ2-6, reads DGGITQSPKYLFRKEGQNVTLSCEQNLNHDAMYWYRQDPGQGLRLIYYSQIVNDFQKGDIAEGYSVSREKKESFPLTVTSAQKNPTAFYLCASRGRFATGANVLTFGAGSRLTVL.